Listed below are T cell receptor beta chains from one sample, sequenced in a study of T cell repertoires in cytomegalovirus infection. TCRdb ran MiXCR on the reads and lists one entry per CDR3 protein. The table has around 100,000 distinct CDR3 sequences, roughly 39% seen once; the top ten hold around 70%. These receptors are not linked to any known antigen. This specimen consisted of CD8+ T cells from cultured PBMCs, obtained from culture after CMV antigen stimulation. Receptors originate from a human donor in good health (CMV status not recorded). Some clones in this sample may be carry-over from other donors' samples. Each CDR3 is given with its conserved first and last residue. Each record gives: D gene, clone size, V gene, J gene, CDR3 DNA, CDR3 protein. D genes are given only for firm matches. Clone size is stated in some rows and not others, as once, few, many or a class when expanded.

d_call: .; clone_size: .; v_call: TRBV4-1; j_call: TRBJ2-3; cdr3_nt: TGCGCCAGCAGCCAAGGGACAGCCGAGGAAGATACGCAGTATTTT; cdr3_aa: CASSQGTAEEDTQYF
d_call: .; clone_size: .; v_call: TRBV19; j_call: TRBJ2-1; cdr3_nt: TGTGCCAGTAGTATCCTAAGCGGGCAATACAATGAGCAGTTCTTC; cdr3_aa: CASSILSGQYNEQFF
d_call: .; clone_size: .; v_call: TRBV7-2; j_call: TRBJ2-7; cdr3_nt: TGTGCCAGCAGCTTAACGAGCCCCTACGAGCAGTACTTC; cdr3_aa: CASSLTSPYEQYF
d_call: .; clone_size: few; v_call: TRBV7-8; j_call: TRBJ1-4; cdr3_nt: TGTGCCAGCAGCCAGGGGTGGAGGCTTTATGAAAAACTGTTTTTT; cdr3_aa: CASSQGWRLYEKLFF
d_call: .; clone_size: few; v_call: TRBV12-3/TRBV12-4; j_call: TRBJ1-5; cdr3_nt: TGTGCCAGCAGTTTAGTGGGAGATAGCAATCAGCCCCAGCATTTT; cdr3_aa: CASSLVGDSNQPQHF
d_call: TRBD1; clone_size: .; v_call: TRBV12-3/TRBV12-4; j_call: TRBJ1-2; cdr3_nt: TGTGCCAGCAGTTTATGGGGACAGGGAGGCTATGGCTACACCTTC; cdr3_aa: CASSLWGQGGYGYTF
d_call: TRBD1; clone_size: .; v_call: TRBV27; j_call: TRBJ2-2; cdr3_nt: TGTGCCAGCAGTTGGGCCGGGACAGGTGTTTGGGAGCTGTTTTTT; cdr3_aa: CASSWAGTGVWELFF
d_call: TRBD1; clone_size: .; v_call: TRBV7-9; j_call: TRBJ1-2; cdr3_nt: TGTGCCAGCAGCGGGACAGCAATCTATGGCTACACCTTC; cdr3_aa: CASSGTAIYGYTF
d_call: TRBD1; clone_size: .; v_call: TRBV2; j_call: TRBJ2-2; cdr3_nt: TGTGCCAGCGGCCGACAGGGCCGTTACGGGGAGCTGTTTTTT; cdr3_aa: CASGRQGRYGELFF
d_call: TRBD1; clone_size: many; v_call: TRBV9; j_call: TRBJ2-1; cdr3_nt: TGTGCCAGCAGCGCCCCCGACAGGGGCAATGAGCAGTTCTTC; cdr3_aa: CASSAPDRGNEQFF
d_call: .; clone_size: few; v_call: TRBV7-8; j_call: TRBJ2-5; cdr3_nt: TGTGCCAGCATCCAAGGGGGGATGTGGGAGACCCAGTACTTC; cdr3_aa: CASIQGGMWETQYF
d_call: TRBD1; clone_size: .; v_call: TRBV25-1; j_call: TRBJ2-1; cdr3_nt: TGTGCCAGCAGTCCGCCGTCAGGGGGCATTCCCAATGAGCAGTTCTTC; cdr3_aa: CASSPPSGGIPNEQFF
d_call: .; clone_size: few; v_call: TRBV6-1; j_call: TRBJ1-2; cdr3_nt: TGTGCCAGCAGGGCAGGGAGGGATGGCTACACCTTC; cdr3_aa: CASRAGRDGYTF
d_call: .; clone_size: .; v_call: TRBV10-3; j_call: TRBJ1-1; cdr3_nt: TGTGCCATCCGAGACATGAACACTGAAGCTTTCTTT; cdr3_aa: CAIRDMNTEAFF
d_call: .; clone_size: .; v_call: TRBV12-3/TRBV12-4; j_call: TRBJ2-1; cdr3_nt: TGTGCCAGCAGCTATAGACTTCTGAATGAGCAGTTCTTC; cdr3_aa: CASSYRLLNEQFF
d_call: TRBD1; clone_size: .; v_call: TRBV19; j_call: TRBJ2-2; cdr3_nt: TGTGCCAGTAGTATGGGGAACAGGGGACACGCGAACACCGGGGAGCTGTTTTTT; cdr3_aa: CASSMGNRGHANTGELFF
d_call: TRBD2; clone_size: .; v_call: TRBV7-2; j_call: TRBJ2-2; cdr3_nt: TGTGCCAGCAGCTTCCCCGGGACTAGCGGGGGGGCCGGGGAGCTGTTTTTT; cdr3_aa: CASSFPGTSGGAGELFF
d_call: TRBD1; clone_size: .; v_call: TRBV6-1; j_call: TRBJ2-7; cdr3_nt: TGTGCCAGCAGATCATCTCCGGGACAGGGCCTATACGAGCAGTACTTC; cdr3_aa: CASRSSPGQGLYEQYF
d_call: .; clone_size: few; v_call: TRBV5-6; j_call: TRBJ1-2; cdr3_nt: TGTGCCAGCAGCTTGGCCGGCCCGACGGGCTACACCTTC; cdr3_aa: CASSLAGPTGYTF
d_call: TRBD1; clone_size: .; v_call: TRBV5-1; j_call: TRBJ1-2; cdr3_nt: TGCGCCAGCAGCTTGACAATCGACAGGGGCGACTATGGCTACACCTTC; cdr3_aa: CASSLTIDRGDYGYTF
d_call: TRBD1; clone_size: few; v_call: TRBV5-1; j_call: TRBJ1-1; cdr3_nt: TGCGCCAGCAGCTTAACAGGGGACCCGGGGGCTTTCTTT; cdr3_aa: CASSLTGDPGAFF
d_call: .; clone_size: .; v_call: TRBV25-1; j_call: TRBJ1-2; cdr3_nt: TGTGCCAGCAGTGAATTGGAAGGGGCATACTATGGCTACACCTTC; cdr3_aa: CASSELEGAYYGYTF
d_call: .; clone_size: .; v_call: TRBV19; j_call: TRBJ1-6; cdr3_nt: TGTGCCAGTAGTAGCGGCAGCTTTTCACCCCTCCACTTT; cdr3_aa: CASSSGSFSPLHF
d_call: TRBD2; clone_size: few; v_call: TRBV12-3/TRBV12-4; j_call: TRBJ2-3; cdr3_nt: TGTGCCAGCAGTTTGAGCGGGGGGCCCACAGATACGCAGTATTTT; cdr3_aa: CASSLSGGPTDTQYF
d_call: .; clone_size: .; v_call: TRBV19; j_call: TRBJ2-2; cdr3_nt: TGTGCCAGTAGTAAGACAGAAGCGAACACCGGGGAGCTGTTTTTT; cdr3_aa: CASSKTEANTGELFF
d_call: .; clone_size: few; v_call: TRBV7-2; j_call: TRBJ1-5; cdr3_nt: TGTGCCAGCAGCTTAGTGTCCCAGCCCCAGCATTTT; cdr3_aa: CASSLVSQPQHF
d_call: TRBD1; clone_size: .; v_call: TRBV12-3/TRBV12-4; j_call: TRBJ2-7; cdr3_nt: TGTGCCAGCACCAGGACAGGGGAGCATGAGCAGTACTTC; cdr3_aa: CASTRTGEHEQYF
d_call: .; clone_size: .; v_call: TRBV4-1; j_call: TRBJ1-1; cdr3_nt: TGCGCCAGCACCCCCCTGGCCGGACAGCTCACGATGAACACTGAAGCTTTCTTT; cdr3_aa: CASTPLAGQLTMNTEAFF
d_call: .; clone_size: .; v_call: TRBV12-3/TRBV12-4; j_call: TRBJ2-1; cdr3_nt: TGTGCCAGCAGTCCCCTCAGTCCTCCTTACAATGAGCAGTTCTTC; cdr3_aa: CASSPLSPPYNEQFF
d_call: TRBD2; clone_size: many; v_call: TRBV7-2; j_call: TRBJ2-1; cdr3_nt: TGTGCCAGCAGCTATAGCGGGGGGCCTTACAATGAGCAGTTCTTC; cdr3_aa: CASSYSGGPYNEQFF
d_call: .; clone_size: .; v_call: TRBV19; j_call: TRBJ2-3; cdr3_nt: TGTGCCAGTAGTGTACTAGGGACCACAGATACGCAGTATTTT; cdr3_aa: CASSVLGTTDTQYF
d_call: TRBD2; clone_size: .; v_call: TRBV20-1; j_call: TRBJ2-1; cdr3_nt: TGCAGTGCTAGGTCTAGCGGGGGGGCTTTAGCAACAGGCAATGAGCAGTTCTTC; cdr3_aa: CSARSSGGALATGNEQFF
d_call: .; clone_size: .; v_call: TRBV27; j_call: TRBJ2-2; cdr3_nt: TGTGCCAGCAGTTCGGGAAGGAACAACGGGGAGCTGTTTTTT; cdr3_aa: CASSSGRNNGELFF
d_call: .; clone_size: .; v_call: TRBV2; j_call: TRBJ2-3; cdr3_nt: TGTGCCAGCAGTGTGGGGAACTGGGCAGATACGCAGTATTTT; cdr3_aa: CASSVGNWADTQYF
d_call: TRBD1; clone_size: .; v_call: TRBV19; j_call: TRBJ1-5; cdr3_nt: TGTGCCAGTACTCTACAGGGGTTCGGGCAGCCCCAGCATTTT; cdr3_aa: CASTLQGFGQPQHF
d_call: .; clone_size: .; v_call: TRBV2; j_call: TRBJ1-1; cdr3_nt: TGTGCCAGCCGGGGTACAGGGGCTTTCTTT; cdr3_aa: CASRGTGAFF
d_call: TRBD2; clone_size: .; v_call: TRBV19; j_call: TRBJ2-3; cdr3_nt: TGTGCCAGTGCGACTAGCGGGGGCACAGATACGCAGTATTTT; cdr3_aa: CASATSGGTDTQYF
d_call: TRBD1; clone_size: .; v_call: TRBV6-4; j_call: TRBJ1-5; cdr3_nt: TGTGCCCGCGAGGGACAGAACTATCAGCCCCAGCATTTT; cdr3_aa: CAREGQNYQPQHF
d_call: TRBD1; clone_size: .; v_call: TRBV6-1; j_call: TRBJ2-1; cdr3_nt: TGTGCCAGCAGCCCTTTGGGGGACAGGGCGTACAATGAGCAGTTCTTC; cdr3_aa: CASSPLGDRAYNEQFF
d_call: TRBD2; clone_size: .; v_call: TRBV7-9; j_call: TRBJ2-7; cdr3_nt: TGTGCCAGCAGCGGCGGGACTAGCGGGGTAGAGCAGTACTTC; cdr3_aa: CASSGGTSGVEQYF
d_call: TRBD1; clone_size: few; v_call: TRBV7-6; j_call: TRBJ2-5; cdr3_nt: TGTGCCAGCAGCTCGAACAGGGGTGGAGAGACCCAGTACTTC; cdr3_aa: CASSSNRGGETQYF
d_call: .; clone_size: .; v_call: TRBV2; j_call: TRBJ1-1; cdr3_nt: TGTGCCAGCAGCCCCCCCGTAGAGGAAGAAGCTTTCTTT; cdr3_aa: CASSPPVEEEAFF
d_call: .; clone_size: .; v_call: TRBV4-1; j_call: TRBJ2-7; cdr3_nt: TGCGCCAGCAGCCAAGCCAGTGAAGGGTCAAGCTACGAGCAGTACTTC; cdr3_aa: CASSQASEGSSYEQYF
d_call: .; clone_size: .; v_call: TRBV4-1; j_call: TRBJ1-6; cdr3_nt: TGCGCCAGCACCGCCGGGTCCTCCCTTTCACCCCTCCACTTT; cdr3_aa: CASTAGSSLSPLHF
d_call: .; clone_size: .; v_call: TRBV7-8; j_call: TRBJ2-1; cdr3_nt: TGTGCCAGCAGCTCTCAGGGAACTGAGCAGTTCTTC; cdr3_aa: CASSSQGTEQFF
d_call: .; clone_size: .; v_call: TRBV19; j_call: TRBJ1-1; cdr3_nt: TGTGCCAGTAGTGCGGAGAACACTGAAGCTTTCTTT; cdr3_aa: CASSAENTEAFF
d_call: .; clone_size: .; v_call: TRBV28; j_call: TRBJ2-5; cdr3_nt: TGTGCCAGCACCCCACTGACGATCGGGGAAAGATCGCAGACCCAGTACTTC; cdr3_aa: CASTPLTIGERSQTQYF
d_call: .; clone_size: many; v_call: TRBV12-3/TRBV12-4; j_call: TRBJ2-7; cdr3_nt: TGTGCCAGCAGTCCCCCCTCCGTGGGGCTCTACGAGCAGTACTTC; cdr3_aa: CASSPPSVGLYEQYF
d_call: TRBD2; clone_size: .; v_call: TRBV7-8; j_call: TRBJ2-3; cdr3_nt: TGTGCCAGCAGCTTAGGATCCGGGACTAGTCTTTCAGATACGCAGTATTTT; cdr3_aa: CASSLGSGTSLSDTQYF
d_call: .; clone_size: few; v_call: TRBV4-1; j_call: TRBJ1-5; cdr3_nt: TGCGCCAGCAGCCGAGGCGGCAATCAGCCCCAGCATTTT; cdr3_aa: CASSRGGNQPQHF
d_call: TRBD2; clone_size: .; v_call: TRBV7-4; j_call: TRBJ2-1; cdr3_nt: TGTGCCAGCAGCGTTGGACTAGCGGGGGGTATATACAATGAGCAGTTCTTC; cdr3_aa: CASSVGLAGGIYNEQFF
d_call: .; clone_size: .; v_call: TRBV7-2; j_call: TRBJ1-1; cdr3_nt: TGTGCCAGCAGCGCCGGAACGACGACAGCCATGAACATTGAAGCTTTCTTT; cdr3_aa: CASSAGTTTAMNIEAFF